This TCR beta chain came from a study of regulatory T cells. Germline values: CDR1 MDHEN, CDR2 SYDVKM. CDR3 length: 15 amino acids. Between the trimmed V and J ends, which lost 4 bases and 5 bases, there was a span of 15 bases. With regard to this clone: Antigen: not known.

Autoimmunity was present in every CD3G-deficient patient, worse in two. At testing, patients were 2 to 39 years old, with reduced naive and increased memory T-cell proportions. Study conclusions and caveats: Patient repertoires had restricted TRB V-J pairs and skewed V and J usage, most in Tregs. In CD3G-deficient patients, conventional CD4+ T cells were enriched for hydrophobic CDR3 residues at positions 6 and 7.

Primers: 52 TRBV forward and 13 TRBJ reverse. Some clones are missing from TCRdb's copy, which holds only in-frame ones; the method was immunoSEQ multiplex PCR. This sample has approximately 31,000 clones, with over 90% found just once. The clonotype was recovered from a child aged 2 to 10 with CD3G deficiency. Material for sequencing was conventional CD4+ T cells sorted from blood. The chain is built from TRBV28 and TRBJ1-5; the D is unclear. CDR3 nucleotides: TGTGCCAGCAGTTCTCAGATTCGTTGGGATCAGCCCCAGCATTTT. Amino acid sequence: CASSSQIRWDQPQHF.